This entry describes one T cell receptor beta chain. The data stem from a study of blood T cell repertoires in COVID-19. Those enrolled, adults aged about 18 to 89 years, came from 20 to 25 US areas. The method was immunoSEQ multiplex PCR; TCRdb's version includes in-frame clones alone and lacks a portion of them. Here the sample spans about 210,000 clones, approximately 81% being singletons. The CDR3 has 12 residues. The V gene's germline CDR1 is MDHEN and CDR2 SYDVKM. V was pared by 8 bases and J by 6 bases, with 1 base of the junction left unmatched. V is TRBV28 and J is TRBJ1-6; TRBD1 agrees at 7 bases. The sequencing input was PBMCs or T cells enriched from blood (not recorded which). This receptor was taken from a woman in her 50s with acute COVID-19. The CDR3: CASRDSNSPLHF. CDR3 nucleotides: TGTGCCAGCCGGGACAGTAATTCACCCCTCCACTTT.